What follows are 11 T cell receptor beta chains derived from one specimen sequenced in a study of blood T cell repertoires in COVID-19. Repertoires were generated with immunoSEQ multiplex PCR, while TCRdb's copy carries only in-frame clones and drops some. Of approximately 470,000 clones in the sample, about 90% are singletons; the top ten hold 0.7%. Material: PBMCs or T cells enriched from blood (not recorded which). The receptors come from a woman between 18 and 29 years old who had recovered from COVID-19.

This rearrangement joins TRBV5-1 to TRBJ1-2; D ambiguous. The germline V gene has CDR1 SGHRS and CDR2 YFSETQ. V lost 4 bases, J lost 8 bases, and 21 bases lay in between. The CDR3 totals 15 residues. In nucleotides, the CDR3 is TGCGCCAGCAGCCCCCTCGCCCAGCGGGCAAGGGGCTACACCTTC. This translates into CASSPLAQRARGYTF. Filled out from reference TRBV5-1 and TRBJ1-2, the complete variable domain reads KAGVTQTPRYLIKTRGQQVTLSCSPISGHRSVSWYQQTPGQGLQFLFEYFSETQRNKGNFPGRFSGRQFSNSRSEMNVSTLELGDSALYLCASSPLAQRARGYTFGSGTRLTVV.

This chain connects TRBV11-2 to TRBJ2-3; D unclear. The CDR3 covers 13 residues. V shed 5 bases and J shed 6 bases, with 12 bases lying between them. Germline V CDR1 and CDR2: SGHAT, FQNNGV. CDR3 amino acids: CASSPLSPDTQYF. In nucleotides, the CDR3 is TGTGCCAGCAGCCCCCTCAGTCCCGATACGCAGTATTTT.

V and J are TRBV27 and TRBJ2-2, with a possible D match to TRBD1 (5 bases). CDR3 length equals 14 residues. V lost 7 bases, J lost 3 bases, and 12 bases lay in between. The V gene's germline CDR1 is MNHEY and CDR2 SMNVEV (reference sequence). Written as DNA, the CDR3 is TGTGCCAGCACTAGGACACGGGACACCGGGGAGCTGTTTTTT. It translates to CASTRTRDTGELFF.

This clone showed up just once. CDR3: CSVEGQGEKLFF. CDR3 bases: TGCAGCGTTGAGGGACAGGGAGAAAAACTGTTTTTT. This sequence joins TRBV29-1 and TRBJ1-4; 9 bases match TRBD1. With V trimmed by 3 bases and J by 8 bases, 1 base remained unmatched. CDR1 and CDR2 from the germline V gene are SQVTM and ANQGSEA. The length of the CDR3 is 12 residues.

The chain combines TRBV30 with TRBJ1-2; no clear D gene. CDR1 and CDR2 (germline): GTSNPN, SVGIG (reference sequence). CDR3 length equals 13 residues. Trimming cost V 4 bases and J 1 base, with 10 bases left between them. Written as DNA, the CDR3 is TGTGCCTGGACAGAAACCATTAACTATGGCTACACCTTC. Its protein product is CAWTETINYGYTF.

V gene TRBV7-7 combines with J gene TRBJ2-5, with 8 bases lining up with TRBD2. This CDR3 has 17 amino acids. Unmatched junction bases numbered 9, after V lost 2 bases and J lost 1 base. Germline V gives CDR1 SSHAT, CDR2 FNYEAQ (reference sequence). The CDR3 region has the DNA TGTGCCAGCAGCTTATGGGTCAGCCGGGGGGGCCAAGAGACCCAGTACTTC. It codes for CASSLWVSRGGQETQYF.

This chain joins TRBV18 and TRBJ1-3, with TRBD1 as a possible D gene (6 bases). Looked up from germline, CDR1 is KGHSH and CDR2 is LQKENI. V was cut by 3 bases and J by 0 bases, with 12 bases left in between. This CDR3 is built from 16 residues. The CDR3, as DNA: TGTGCCAGCTCACCGAGGACGGACAGCTCTGGAAACACCATATATTTT. Translation: CASSPRTDSSGNTIYF.

The genes are TRBV5-6 and TRBJ1-4; TRBD1 might be the D (6 bases). V was cut by 5 bases and J by 11 bases, with 16 bases left in between. Germline loops: CDR1 SGHDT, CDR2 YYEEEE. The CDR3 is 13 amino acids. Here the CDR3 DNA reads TGTGCCAGCAGTTCGGGACAACAGGAGAAACTGTTTTTT. It codes for CASSSGQQEKLFF.

The table lists this clone with a count of one. The chain carries TRBV6-5 and TRBJ1-2; D not certain. This CDR3 is built from 14 residues. Trimming stripped 8 bases from V and 3 bases from J, with 16 bases between. CDR1 is MNHEY and CDR2 is SVGAGI in the germline V gene. In nucleotides, the CDR3 is TGTGCCAGCTTCGGTCGGGGTAGGGACTATGGCTACACCTTC. The encoded protein is CASFGRGRDYGYTF.

This clone was found once. V gene TRBV29-1 combines with J gene TRBJ2-3, with a weak D call TRBD2 (5 bases). Trimming took off 7 bases at V and 5 bases at J, with 16 bases between the two ends. CDR1 is SQVTM, CDR2 ANQGSEA, per germline. The CDR3 sequence is 13 residues long. In DNA, the CDR3 is TGCAGCGCGCTACTCACCCGGGGAGATACGCAGTATTTT. Protein sequence: CSALLTRGDTQYF.

This clone came up many times. The chain is built from TRBV5-1 and TRBJ1-5, with D perhaps matching TRBD1 (5 bases). The ends were cut back, 0 bases at V and 4 bases at J, with 14 bases in the middle. This CDR3 has 16 residues. Germline loops: CDR1 SGHRS, CDR2 YFSETQ. The CDR3 nucleotides are TGCGCCAGCAGCTTGGCCGGCAGGGATTGGAATCAGCCCCAGCATTTT. It translates to CASSLAGRDWNQPQHF.